A selection of T cell receptor beta chains follows, all from one sample in a study of T cell repertoires in cytomegalovirus infection. TCRdb analysed the reads with MiXCR anew, one entry per CDR3 protein. Of about 530,000 distinct CDR3 sequences in the sample, around 27% were seen once. Specimen: PBMCs. The origin of the receptors is a human donor in good health (CMV status not recorded). Some clones in this sample may be carry-over from other donors' samples. The CDR3 runs from the conserved cysteine through the conserved F or W. D genes are given only for firm matches. Clone size is shown for a subset of rows, as once, few, many or a class of expanded clone.

cdr3_nt cdr3_aa clone_size d_call j_call v_call
TGCAGTGCTAGAGGAAGAACCGCCGGGGAGCTGTTTTTT CSARGRTAGELFF . . TRBJ2-2 TRBV20-1
TGTGCCACCAGTGACCCAGGGGGCGGTGTCTATGGCTACACCTTC CATSDPGGGVYGYTF few TRBD1 TRBJ1-2 TRBV24-1
TGTGCCAGCAGTTACCAGGGCCGCGGCTATGGCTACACCTTC CASSYQGRGYGYTF . . TRBJ1-2 TRBV6-5
TGCGCCAGCAACCCTCAAGGGAGCCAATCCATAGGGGAGCAGTTCTTC CASNPQGSQSIGEQFF . . TRBJ2-1 TRBV5-1
TGTGCCAGCTTTCAAACCGGGCCACACAATGAGCAGTTCTTC CASFQTGPHNEQFF few . TRBJ2-1 TRBV12-3/TRBV12-4
TGCAGTGCTCGAGAACAGGGGTGGGAGTACAATGAGCAGTTCTTC CSAREQGWEYNEQFF . TRBD1 TRBJ2-1 TRBV20-1
TGTGCCATCAAGGTCCCAGGGAAGGAGTACAATGAGCAGTTCTTC CAIKVPGKEYNEQFF . . TRBJ2-1 TRBV10-3
TGTGCCAGCAGTGACTATCGGGGAAGTAATGGCTACACCTTC CASSDYRGSNGYTF few . TRBJ1-2 TRBV6-4
TGTGCCAGCAGCACAGGGACAGGGATTTCACCCCTCCACTTT CASSTGTGISPLHF . TRBD1 TRBJ1-6 TRBV12-3/TRBV12-4
TGTGCCAGCAGTTTACGCCAGCTAATTGTGCCCCAGCATTTT CASSLRQLIVPQHF many . TRBJ1-5 TRBV28
TGTGCCAGCAGCTTAGAGATGGACTGGGGGGGCCCGAACACCGGGGAGCTGTTTTTT CASSLEMDWGGPNTGELFF few . TRBJ2-2 TRBV7-9
TGTGCCAGCAGCTTACGGATTACAGATACGCAGTATTTT CASSLRITDTQYF few . TRBJ2-3 TRBV7-9
TGTGCCAGTAGCGAACTGACCGACTACGAGCAGTACTTC CASSELTDYEQYF . . TRBJ2-7 TRBV19
TGCGCCAGCAGCTTGGGTTCGGGGGTTGAATACGAGCAGTACTTC CASSLGSGVEYEQYF . . TRBJ2-7 TRBV5-1
TGCAGTGCTAGTGATACTAGCGGGAGATCCAATGAGCAGTTCTTC CSASDTSGRSNEQFF . TRBD2 TRBJ2-1 TRBV20-1
TGTGCCAGCAGCGACCTAAAGCGGGAGCCCTACAATGAGCAGTTCTTC CASSDLKREPYNEQFF many TRBD2 TRBJ2-1 TRBV11-1
TGTGCCAGCAGCTTAGCCCCGGGGGGCGTCGGTGCTTTCTTT CASSLAPGGVGAFF . . TRBJ1-1 TRBV7-3
TGTGCCAGCAGCATCACCTACAATGAGCAGTTCTTC CASSITYNEQFF many . TRBJ2-1 TRBV7-2
TGTGCCAGCAGTTCAACGAGCAATCAGCCCCAGCATTTT CASSSTSNQPQHF . . TRBJ1-5 TRBV6-2/TRBV6-3
TGTGCCAGCGGGCCGACAGGGACCTACGAGCAGTACTTC CASGPTGTYEQYF few TRBD1 TRBJ2-7 TRBV2
TGTGCCAGCAGACCCACGCAGGGGGCGCGGGGCTACACCTTC CASRPTQGARGYTF . TRBD1 TRBJ1-2 TRBV28
TGCGCCAGCAGCCAAGATTCGACGCGGACTACCCCCTACGAGCAGTACTTC CASSQDSTRTTPYEQYF . . TRBJ2-7 TRBV4-3
TGTGCCAGCAGAGTGGACAATGAGCAGTTCTTC CASRVDNEQFF few . TRBJ2-1 TRBV28
TGTGCCAGCAGCTTAACGAGCAATCAGCCCCAGCATTTT CASSLTSNQPQHF many . TRBJ1-5 TRBV7-2
TGTGCCAGCAGTTTTGGGGGAGATGGGGCAGATACGCAGTATTTT CASSFGGDGADTQYF few . TRBJ2-3 TRBV12-3/TRBV12-4
TGTGCCAGCAGCCGAAGATCCTGGACGCAGAGCTCCTACAATGAGCAGTTCTTC CASSRRSWTQSSYNEQFF many . TRBJ2-1 TRBV7-2
TGTGCCAGCAGTTTTCGGGAAGGACAGGGGGCGAGCAATCAGCCCCAGCATTTT CASSFREGQGASNQPQHF few TRBD1 TRBJ1-5 TRBV28
TGCGCCAGCAGCCAACATGTTCAGGGGGCGGGGGGCTACACCTTC CASSQHVQGAGGYTF . TRBD1 TRBJ1-2 TRBV4-3
TGTGCCAGCACCCGACCGGTAGGGGGGTGGACTGAAGCTTTCTTT CASTRPVGGWTEAFF . . TRBJ1-1 TRBV6-2/TRBV6-3
TGTGCCAGTAGACCTAGCGACTCCTACAATGAGCAGTTCTTC CASRPSDSYNEQFF few . TRBJ2-1 TRBV19
TGCGCCAGCAGGCCGGGACAGGTGCTTGCAACTAATGAAAAACTGTTTTTT CASRPGQVLATNEKLFF . TRBD1 TRBJ1-4 TRBV5-1
TGCGCCAGCAGCCAGACCGAGGCGCGGGAGGGCACTCTGGTCACAGATACGCAGTATTTT CASSQTEAREGTLVTDTQYF few TRBD2 TRBJ2-3 TRBV4-1
TGTGCCAGCAGCTCGGACAGGGATGGCAATCAGCCCCAGCATTTT CASSSDRDGNQPQHF . TRBD1 TRBJ1-5 TRBV7-9